Listed below are T cell receptor beta chains from one sample, sequenced in a study of T cells in Graves' hyperthyroidism and ophthalmopathy. TCRdb re-called the multiplex PCR reads through MiXCR, storing one row per CDR3 protein. The table lists roughly 290,000 distinct CDR3 sequences, roughly 15% of them singletons. The sequenced material came from blood. The receptors were sampled from a woman aged 35 to 49 with Graves' hyperthyroidism. CDR3s leave out the opening cysteine and the closing phenylalanine or tryptophan. Part of the rows lack a size; the others show once, few, many or a class for expanded clones.

CDR3 protein,clone size,J gene,V gene
ASSFHGYQPQH,many,TRBJ1-5,TRBV12-3/TRBV12-4
ASSYEGSGDEQF,many,TRBJ2-1,TRBV6-5
ASSPPHLGDRGEQY,few,TRBJ2-7,TRBV12-3/TRBV12-4
ASSFWQANTEAF,.,TRBJ1-1,TRBV5-5
ASSIRGRGETQY,few,TRBJ2-5,TRBV13
ASSVGQSDTEAF,.,TRBJ1-1,TRBV7-9
ASSLNGASGYT,few,TRBJ1-2,TRBV27
SASPQTGSYEQY,many,TRBJ2-7,TRBV20-1
SALPKGAAYYGYT,many,TRBJ1-2,TRBV20-1
ASSLEMGARAF,many,TRBJ1-1,TRBV11-2
ASSPQPLSGRGPPYEQY,many,TRBJ2-7,TRBV27
ASRKGGEHSEAF,many,TRBJ1-1,TRBV6-4
ASSSDGTGSSPLH,many,TRBJ1-6,TRBV2
SAPGQIRSYNEQF,many,TRBJ2-1,TRBV20-1
SAPRLAGGGTDTQY,many,TRBJ2-3,TRBV20-1
ASSLGVHGGKLF,many,TRBJ1-4,TRBV5-1
SASSTSTDTQY,many,TRBJ2-3,TRBV20-1
ASGFGISDTQY,.,TRBJ2-3,TRBV12-3/TRBV12-4
ASGQRQAGAGTEAF,few,TRBJ1-1,TRBV6-2/TRBV6-3
ASSPHPNTEAF,many,TRBJ1-1,TRBV3-1
ASIQGRGNEKLF,many,TRBJ1-4,TRBV2
SARRGGSGETQY,.,TRBJ2-5,TRBV20-1
SAGRDRHYGYT,many,TRBJ1-2,TRBV29-1
ASSSRDPAEQY,many,TRBJ2-7,TRBV7-6
ASSALLTSGSYNEQF,many,TRBJ2-1,TRBV27
ASSIVVTGGETQY,many,TRBJ2-5,TRBV19
ASSNQAGRTDTQY,many,TRBJ2-3,TRBV7-2
ASSGCTRGGGQHQPQH,.,TRBJ1-5,TRBV7-9
ASIRAGRDNQPQH,many,TRBJ1-5,TRBV28
ATRKANTGELF,many,TRBJ2-2,TRBV24-1
ASSDGQATNTGELF,few,TRBJ2-2,TRBV18
ASSIHSTMNTEAF,many,TRBJ1-1,TRBV19
ASSQESMGSNTGELF,.,TRBJ2-2,TRBV4-2
ATSRDLAGGLVGELF,.,TRBJ2-2,TRBV15
ASSVDHLTGELF,few,TRBJ2-2,TRBV9
ASSLVLAGVNEQY,many,TRBJ2-7,TRBV28
ASSLGSRAGTDTQY,many,TRBJ2-3,TRBV5-1
ASSLAGGQGRETQY,many,TRBJ2-5,TRBV5-1
ASSPGLTVYNEQF,many,TRBJ2-1,TRBV13
ASSEGQGNQPQH,many,TRBJ1-5,TRBV2